This T cell receptor beta chain was recovered during a study of T cell responses to AZD1222 COVID-19 vaccine. Study-wide findings and caveats: Reports say nearly half of spike-specific TCRs go after unmutated variant regions.

This CDR3 contains 15 residues. Germline V gene data show CDR1 as SGHVS and CDR2 as FQNEAQ. The V and J ends lost 1 base and 7 bases respectively, with 11 bases between them. Regarding this clone: Its antigen is unknown.

Sequenced by immunoSEQ multiplex PCR; TCRdb stores in-frame clones only, minus some. The repertoire consists of around 110,000 clones, with 70% to 90% occurring once and the leading ten covering 3.9%. This chain connects TRBV7-8 to TRBJ1-6; D is unclear. The source material was peripheral blood, sampled on day 0 of MenACWY control vaccination. This clonotype was sampled from an adult in good health. This chain's CDR3 is CASSLGGPGNSPLHF. Written as DNA, the CDR3 is TGTGCCAGCAGCTTAGGAGGGCCGGGAAATTCACCCCTCCACTTT.